Sequencing of this T cell receptor (beta chain) was carried out in a study of response to subunit inactivated influenza vaccine. Study-wide points: Each seasonal influenza vaccination, the authors suggested, recruits few new T cells.

Via MiXCR, TCRdb re-called the RT-PCR reads, giving one row per CDR3 protein. The table lists more than 150,000 distinct CDR3 sequences, 7.5% to 10% of them singletons. This clonotype came up a few times. The antigen remains unidentified. The source was non-naive T cells sorted from PBMCs, collected on the day of vaccination. This sequence originates from a man aged 50 to 60 who received an inactivated influenza vaccine.

The CDR3 loop is CASSSPIERGTDTQYF. As DNA, the CDR3 is TGTGCCAGCAGTTCGCCCATTGAGCGGGGCACAGATACGCAGTATTTT. The chain recombines TRBV28 with TRBJ2-3, with D perhaps matching TRBD2 (6 bases). Germline V lookup: CDR1 MDHEN, CDR2 SYDVKM. CDR3 length: 16 residues. The V end was cut by 4 bases, the J end by 1 base, with 15 bases between.